The sequence of this T cell receptor (beta chain) was determined in a study of blood T cell repertoires in COVID-19. Background on the study: Sites across the United States, Italy and Spain contributed samples from acute and convalescent COVID-19. PBMCs, B-cell-depleted T cells, or T cells were the source of the cDNA or gDNA that made up the material.

The germline V gene encodes CDR1 SNHLY and CDR2 FYNNEI. Trimming pared 6 bases from V and 0 bases from J, leaving 12 bases between. The length of the CDR3 is 16 residues. Authors' analysis steps: Scientists estimated how many nucleated cells there were by amplifying reference gene primers. The method was immunoSEQ multiplex PCR; TCRdb's version includes in-frame clones alone and lacks a portion of them. Clonal size and the V and J genes are those of that table, whereas D and trimming came from the DNA. The repertoire has 230,000 or so clones, roughly 85% of them found once; the top ten carry about 4%. Assignment of participants to cohorts was predicated upon participant-reported clinical history.

The chain uses TRBV2 and TRBJ1-6; D is unresolved. Sequencing was done on a sample of PBMCs or T cells enriched from blood (not recorded which). The receptor's source is a woman aged 40-49 years with acute COVID-19. The CDR3 DNA is TGTGCCAGCAGAGACACAGTGAGCTCCTATAATTCACCCCTCCACTTT. This gives the protein CASRDTVSSYNSPLHF.